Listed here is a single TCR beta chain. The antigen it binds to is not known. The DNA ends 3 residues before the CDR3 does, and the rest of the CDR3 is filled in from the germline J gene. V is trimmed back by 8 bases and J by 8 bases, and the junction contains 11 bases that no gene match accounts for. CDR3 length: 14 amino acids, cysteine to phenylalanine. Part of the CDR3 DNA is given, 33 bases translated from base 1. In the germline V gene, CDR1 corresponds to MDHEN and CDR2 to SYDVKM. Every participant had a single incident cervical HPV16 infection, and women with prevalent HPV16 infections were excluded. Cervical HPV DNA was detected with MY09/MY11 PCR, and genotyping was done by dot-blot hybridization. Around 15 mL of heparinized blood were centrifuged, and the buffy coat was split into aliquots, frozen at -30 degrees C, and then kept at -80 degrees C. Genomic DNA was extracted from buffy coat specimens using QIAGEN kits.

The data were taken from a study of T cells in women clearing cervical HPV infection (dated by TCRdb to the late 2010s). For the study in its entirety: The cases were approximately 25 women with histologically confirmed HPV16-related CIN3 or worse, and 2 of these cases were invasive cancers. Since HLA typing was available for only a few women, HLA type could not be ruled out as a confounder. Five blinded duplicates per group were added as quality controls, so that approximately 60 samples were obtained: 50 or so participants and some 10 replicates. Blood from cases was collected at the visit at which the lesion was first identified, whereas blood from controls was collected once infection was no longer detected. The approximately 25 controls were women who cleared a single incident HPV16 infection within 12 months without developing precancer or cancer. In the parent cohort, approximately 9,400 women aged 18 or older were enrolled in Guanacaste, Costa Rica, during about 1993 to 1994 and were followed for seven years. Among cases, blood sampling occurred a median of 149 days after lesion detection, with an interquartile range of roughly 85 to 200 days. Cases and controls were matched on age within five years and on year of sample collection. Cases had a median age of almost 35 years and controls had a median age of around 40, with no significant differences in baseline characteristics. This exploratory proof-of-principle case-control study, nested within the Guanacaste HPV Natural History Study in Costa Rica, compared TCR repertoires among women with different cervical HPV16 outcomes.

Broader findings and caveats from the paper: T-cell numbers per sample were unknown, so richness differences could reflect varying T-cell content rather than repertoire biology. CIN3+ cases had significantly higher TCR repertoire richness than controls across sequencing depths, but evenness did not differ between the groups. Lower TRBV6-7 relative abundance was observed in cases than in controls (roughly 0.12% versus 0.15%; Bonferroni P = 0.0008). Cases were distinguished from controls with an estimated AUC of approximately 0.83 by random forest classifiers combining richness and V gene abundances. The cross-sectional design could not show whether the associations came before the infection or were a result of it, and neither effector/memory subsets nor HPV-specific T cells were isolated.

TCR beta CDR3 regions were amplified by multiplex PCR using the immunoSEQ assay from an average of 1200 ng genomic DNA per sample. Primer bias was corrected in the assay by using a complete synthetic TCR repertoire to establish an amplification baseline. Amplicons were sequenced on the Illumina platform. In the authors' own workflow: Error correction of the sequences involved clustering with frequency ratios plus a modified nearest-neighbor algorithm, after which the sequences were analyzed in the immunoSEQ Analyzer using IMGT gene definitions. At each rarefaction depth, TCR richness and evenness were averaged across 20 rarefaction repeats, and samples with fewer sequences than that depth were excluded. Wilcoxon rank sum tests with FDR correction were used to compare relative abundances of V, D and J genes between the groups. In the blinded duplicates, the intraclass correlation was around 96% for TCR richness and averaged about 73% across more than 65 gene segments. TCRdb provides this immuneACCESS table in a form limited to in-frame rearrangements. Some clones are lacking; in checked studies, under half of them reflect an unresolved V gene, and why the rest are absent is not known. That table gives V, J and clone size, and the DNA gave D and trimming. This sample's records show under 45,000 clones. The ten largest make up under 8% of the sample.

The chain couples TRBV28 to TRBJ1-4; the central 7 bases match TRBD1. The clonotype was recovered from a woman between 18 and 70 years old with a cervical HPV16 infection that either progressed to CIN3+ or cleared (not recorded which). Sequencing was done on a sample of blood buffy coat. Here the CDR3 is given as CASFDRVVPEKLFF. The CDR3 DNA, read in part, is TGTGCCAGCTTCGACAGGGTCGTCCCGGAAAAA.